The source of this T cell receptor beta chain is a study of T cell responses to AZD1222 COVID-19 vaccine. General study results and limits: Donors in the cohort were predominantly white British and more often female, and clonal diversity was possibly underestimated.

Germline assignment: CDR1 SGHAT and CDR2 FQDESV (reference sequence). CDR3 size: 13 residues. Deletions cut 5 bases from V and 1 base from J, with 8 bases between. About this clone: The target antigen is unknown.

Sequenced by immunoSEQ multiplex PCR; TCRdb stores in-frame clones only, minus some. The table lists 110,000 or so clones, more than 70% of them singletons. The source is an adult who received the AZD1222 COVID-19 vaccine. This chain uses TRBV11-1 with TRBJ1-1, with TRBD1 as a possible D gene (6 bases). Specimen: peripheral blood, collected 28 days after the second AZD1222 dose. CDR3 sequence: CASSVDRNTEAFF. Here the CDR3 DNA reads TGTGCCAGCAGCGTGGACAGGAACACTGAAGCTTTCTTT.